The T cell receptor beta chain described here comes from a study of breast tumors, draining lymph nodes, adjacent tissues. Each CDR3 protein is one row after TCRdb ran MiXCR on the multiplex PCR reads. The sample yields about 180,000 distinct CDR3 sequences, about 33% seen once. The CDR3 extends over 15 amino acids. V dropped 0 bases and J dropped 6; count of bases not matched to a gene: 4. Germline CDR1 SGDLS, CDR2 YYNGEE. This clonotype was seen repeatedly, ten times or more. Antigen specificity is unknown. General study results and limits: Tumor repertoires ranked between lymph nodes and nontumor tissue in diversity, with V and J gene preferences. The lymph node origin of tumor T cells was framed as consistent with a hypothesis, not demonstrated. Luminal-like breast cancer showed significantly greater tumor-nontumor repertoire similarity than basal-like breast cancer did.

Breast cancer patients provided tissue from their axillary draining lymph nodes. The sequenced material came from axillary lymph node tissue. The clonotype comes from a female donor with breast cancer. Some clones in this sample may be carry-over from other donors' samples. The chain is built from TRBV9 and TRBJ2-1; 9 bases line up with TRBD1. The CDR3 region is CASSVEGQGSNEQFF. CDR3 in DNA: TGTGCCAGCAGCGTAGAGGGACAGGGAAGCAATGAGCAGTTCTTC. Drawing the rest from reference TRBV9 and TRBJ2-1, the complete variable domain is DSGVTQTPKHLITATGQRVTLRCSPRSGDLSVYWYQQSLDQGLQFLIQYYNGEERAKGNILERFSAQQFPDLHSELNLSSLELGDSALYFCASSVEGQGSNEQFFGPGTRLTVL.